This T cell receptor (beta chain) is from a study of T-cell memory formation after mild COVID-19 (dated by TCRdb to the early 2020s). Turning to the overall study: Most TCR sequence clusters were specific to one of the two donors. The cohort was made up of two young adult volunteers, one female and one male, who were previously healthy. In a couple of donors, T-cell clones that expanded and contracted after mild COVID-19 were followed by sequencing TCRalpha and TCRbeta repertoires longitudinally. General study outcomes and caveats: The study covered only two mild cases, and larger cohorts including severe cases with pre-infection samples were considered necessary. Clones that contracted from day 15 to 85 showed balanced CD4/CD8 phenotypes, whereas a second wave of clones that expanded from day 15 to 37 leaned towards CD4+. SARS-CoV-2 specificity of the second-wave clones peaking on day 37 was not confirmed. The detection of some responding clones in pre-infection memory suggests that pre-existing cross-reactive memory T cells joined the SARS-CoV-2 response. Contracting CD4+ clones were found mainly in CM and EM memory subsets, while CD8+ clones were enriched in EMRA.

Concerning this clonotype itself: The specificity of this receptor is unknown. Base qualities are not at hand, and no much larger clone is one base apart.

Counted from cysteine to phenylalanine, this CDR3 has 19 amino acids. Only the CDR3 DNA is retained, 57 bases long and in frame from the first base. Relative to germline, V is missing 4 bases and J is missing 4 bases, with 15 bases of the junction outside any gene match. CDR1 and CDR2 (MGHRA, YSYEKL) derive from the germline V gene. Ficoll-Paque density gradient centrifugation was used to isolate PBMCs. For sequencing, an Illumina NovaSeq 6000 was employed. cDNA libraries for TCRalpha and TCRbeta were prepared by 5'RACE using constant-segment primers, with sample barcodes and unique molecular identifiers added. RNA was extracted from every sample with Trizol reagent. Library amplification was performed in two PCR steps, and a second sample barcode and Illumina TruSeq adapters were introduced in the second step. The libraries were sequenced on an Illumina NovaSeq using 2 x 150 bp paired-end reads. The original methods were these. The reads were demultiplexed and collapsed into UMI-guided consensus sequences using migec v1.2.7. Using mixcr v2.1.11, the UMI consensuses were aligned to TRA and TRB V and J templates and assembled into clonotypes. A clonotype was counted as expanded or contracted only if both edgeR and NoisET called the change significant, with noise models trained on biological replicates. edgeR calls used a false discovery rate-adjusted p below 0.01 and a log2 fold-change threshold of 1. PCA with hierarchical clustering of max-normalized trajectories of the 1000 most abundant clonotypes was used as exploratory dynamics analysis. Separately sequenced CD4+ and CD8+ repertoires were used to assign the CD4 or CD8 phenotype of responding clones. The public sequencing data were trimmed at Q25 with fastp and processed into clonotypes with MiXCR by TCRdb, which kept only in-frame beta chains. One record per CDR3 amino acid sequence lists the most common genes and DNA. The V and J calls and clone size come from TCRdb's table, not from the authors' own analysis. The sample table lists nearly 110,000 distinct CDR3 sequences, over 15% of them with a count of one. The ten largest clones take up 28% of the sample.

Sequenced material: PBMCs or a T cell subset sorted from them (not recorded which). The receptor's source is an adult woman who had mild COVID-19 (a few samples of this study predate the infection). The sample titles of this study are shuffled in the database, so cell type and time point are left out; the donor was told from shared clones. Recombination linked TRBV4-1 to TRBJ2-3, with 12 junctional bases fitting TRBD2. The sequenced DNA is TGCGCCAGCAGCCCCCGAGGTGCTAGCGGGGGGGCTGGGGCAGATACGCAGTATTTT. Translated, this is CASSPRGASGGAGADTQYF.